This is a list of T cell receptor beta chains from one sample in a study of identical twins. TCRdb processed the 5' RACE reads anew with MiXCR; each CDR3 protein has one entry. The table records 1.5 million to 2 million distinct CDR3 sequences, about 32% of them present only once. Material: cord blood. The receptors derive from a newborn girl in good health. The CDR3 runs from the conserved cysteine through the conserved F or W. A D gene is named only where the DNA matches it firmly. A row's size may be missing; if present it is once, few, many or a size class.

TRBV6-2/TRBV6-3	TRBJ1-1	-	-	CASTLKGMNTEAFF	TGTGCCAGCACCCTAAAAGGCATGAACACTGAAGCTTTCTTT
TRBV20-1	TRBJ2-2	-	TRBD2	CSANPGLNTGELFF	TGCAGTGCCAATCCGGGACTAAACACCGGGGAGCTGTTTTTT
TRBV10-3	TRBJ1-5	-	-	CAISEPGIQPQHF	TGTGCCATCAGTGAGCCCGGGATTCAGCCCCAGCATTTT
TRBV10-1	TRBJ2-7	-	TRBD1	CASSESQGVSYEQYF	TGCGCCAGCAGTGAGAGCCAGGGGGTCTCCTACGAGCAGTACTTC
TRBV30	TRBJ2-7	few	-	CASTRPPYEQYF	TGTGCCTCGACCCGGCCACCCTACGAGCAGTACTTC
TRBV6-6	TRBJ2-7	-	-	CASSPRGGPYNEQYF	TGTGCCAGCAGTCCCAGGGGGGGTCCCTACAATGAGCAGTACTTC
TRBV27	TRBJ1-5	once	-	CASSVSHVNQPQHF	TGTGCCAGCAGTGTCTCCCATGTCAATCAGCCCCAGCATTTT
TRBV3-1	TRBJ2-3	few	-	CASSQEKASWAGYTQYF	TGTGCCAGCAGCCAAGAGAAGGCTAGCTGGGCCGGGTATACGCAGTATTTT
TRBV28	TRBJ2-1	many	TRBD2	CASSSSGTSSYNEQFF	TGTGCCAGCAGTTCTAGCGGGACCAGCTCCTACAATGAGCAGTTCTTC
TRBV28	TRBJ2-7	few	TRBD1	CASSFPSGGSLGEQYF	TGTGCCAGCAGTTTTCCCTCAGGGGGCTCTCTTGGCGAGCAGTACTTC
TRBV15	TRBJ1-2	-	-	CATSRDGGYGYTF	TGTGCCACCAGCAGAGATGGGGGCTATGGCTACACCTTC
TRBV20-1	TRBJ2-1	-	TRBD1	CSAGGQVYNEQFF	TGCAGTGCTGGGGGACAGGTTTACAATGAGCAGTTCTTC
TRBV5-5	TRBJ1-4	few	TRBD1	CASSLIRGRTNEKLFF	TGTGCCAGCAGCTTGATCAGGGGGCGGACTAATGAAAAACTGTTTTTT
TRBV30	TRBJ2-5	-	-	CAWGTALEQYF	TGTGCCTGGGGGACCGCGTTAGAGCAGTACTTC
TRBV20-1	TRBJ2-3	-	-	CSARDGRSTDAQYF	TGCAGTGCTAGAGATGGGAGGTCCACAGATGCGCAGTATTTT
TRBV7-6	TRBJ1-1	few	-	CASSLARGTGNTEAFF	TGTGCCAGCAGCTTAGCCCGCGGAACAGGGAACACTGAAGCTTTCTTT
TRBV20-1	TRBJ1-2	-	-	CSALGDGWYYGYTF	TGCAGTGCTCTTGGGGACGGGTGGTATTATGGCTACACCTTC
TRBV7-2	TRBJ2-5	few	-	CASSQWGSQFQETQYF	TGTGCCAGCAGCCAGTGGGGTAGCCAATTCCAAGAGACCCAGTACTTC
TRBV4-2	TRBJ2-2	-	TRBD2	CASSARDYLGTGELFF	TGTGCCAGCAGCGCCCGGGACTACTTGGGGACCGGGGAGCTGTTTTTT
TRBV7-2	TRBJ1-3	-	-	CASSLSRGPGGNTIYF	TGTGCCAGCAGCTTATCCAGGGGTCCGGGGGGAAACACCATATATTTT
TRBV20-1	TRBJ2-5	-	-	CSASGSSETQYF	TGCAGTGCTAGTGGCAGCAGTGAGACCCAGTACTTC
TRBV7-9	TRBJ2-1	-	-	CASSLAVAPNVQFF	TGTGCCAGCAGCTTAGCAGTTGCCCCCAATGTGCAGTTCTTC
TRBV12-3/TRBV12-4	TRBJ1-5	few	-	CASSSRPHRVSLRQPQHF	TGTGCCAGCAGTTCCCGACCCCACAGGGTTAGCCTCCGCCAGCCCCAGCATTTT
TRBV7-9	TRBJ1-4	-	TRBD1	CASSLARDRPFAAEKLFF	TGTGCCAGCAGCTTAGCGAGGGACAGGCCATTTGCAGCTGAAAAACTGTTTTTT